A selection of T cell receptor beta chains follows, all from one sample in a study of early T cells in non-severe SARS-CoV-2 infection. TCRdb redid the calling of the 5' RACE reads with MiXCR, one entry per CDR3 protein. The data hold tens of thousands of distinct CDR3 sequences, with roughly 5% observed a single time. The sequenced material came from whole blood. Source of these receptors: an adult who was a healthcare worker with PCR-confirmed SARS-CoV-2 infection or an uninfected control (not recorded which). Each CDR3 is given with its conserved first and last residue. A D gene is named only where the DNA matches it firmly. Clone size, where shown, is once, few, many, or a class for clones that have expanded.

j_gene,d_gene,abundance,v_gene,len,CDR3nt,CDR3aa
TRBJ2-7,.,many,TRBV10-3,16,TGTGCCATCAGTGAACTCTCCACCGGGGACCACTACGAGCAGTACTTC,CAISELSTGDHYEQYF
TRBJ1-5,.,many,TRBV3-1,14,TGTGCCAGCAGCCGGGCCGGTGAGAGTCAGCCCCAGCATTTT,CASSRAGESQPQHF
TRBJ1-2,.,many,TRBV28,13,TGTGCCAGCAGTTTCCCCGGGACACTTCCCTACACCTTC,CASSFPGTLPYTF
TRBJ1-1,.,few,TRBV6-6,14,TGTGCCAGCAGTACCCCGACTCAAAACACTGAAGCTTTCTTT,CASSTPTQNTEAFF
TRBJ1-2,.,many,TRBV21-1,13,TGTGCCAGCACCGCGACAGGGCTTCATGGCTACACCTTC,CASTATGLHGYTF
TRBJ1-4,.,many,TRBV12-3/TRBV12-4,14,TGTGCCAGCAGTAAGGGGTGGTTAGGTGAAAAACTGTTTTTT,CASSKGWLGEKLFF
TRBJ1-1,TRBD1,few,TRBV5-6,14,TGTGCCAGCAGCTGGGGACAGTTGAACACTGAAGCTTTCTTT,CASSWGQLNTEAFF
TRBJ2-1,.,many,TRBV3-2,16,TGTGCCAGCAGCCAAGATGTGGGCGGGGATAACAATGAGCAGTTCTTC,CASSQDVGGDNNEQFF
TRBJ1-3,.,many,TRBV6-5,17,TGTGCCAGCAGTTATACTTCAGGAGGGGCGGCTGGAAACACCATATATTTT,CASSYTSGGAAGNTIYF
TRBJ2-5,TRBD1,many,TRBV29-1,14,TGCAGCGTTGGAAGGACAGGGGGGGAAGAGACCCAGTACTTC,CSVGRTGGEETQYF
TRBJ1-5,.,many,TRBV19,14,TGTGCCAGTAGTATAGGCGGGCACAATCAGCCCCAGCATTTT,CASSIGGHNQPQHF
TRBJ2-3,.,many,TRBV20-1,14,TGCAGTGCTTTACTAGCTGGCCTCACAGATACGCAGTATTTT,CSALLAGLTDTQYF
TRBJ2-2,.,few,TRBV7-6,17,TGTGCCAGCAGCTTAGAGGCGAGCTCCCGTGGGACCGGGGAGCTGTTTTTT,CASSLEASSRGTGELFF
TRBJ2-2,TRBD1,few,TRBV7-2,17,TGTGCCAGCAGCTTCTCTTCTCCGGGACAGGGCACCGGGGAGCTGTTTTTT,CASSFSSPGQGTGELFF
TRBJ2-7,.,many,TRBV5-1,14,TGCGCCAGCAGCTTCGACGGTCGAGACTACGAGCAGTACTTC,CASSFDGRDYEQYF
TRBJ2-2,.,few,TRBV12-3/TRBV12-4,15,TGTGCCAGCAGTGACGGGACAACGAACACCGGGGAGCTGTTTTTT,CASSDGTTNTGELFF
TRBJ1-2,TRBD1,many,TRBV7-9,16,TGTGCCAGCAGCTTAGGTCCCCGGACAGGACATTATGGCTACACCTTC,CASSLGPRTGHYGYTF
TRBJ2-1,TRBD2,many,TRBV20-1,17,TGCAGTGCTAGAGACCTCCTCTCCGGGACTAGAGAGAATGAGCAGTTCTTC,CSARDLLSGTRENEQFF
TRBJ2-2,.,many,TRBV11-2,15,TGTGCCAGCAGCTTCGGTGCTCTAGACACCGGGGAGCTGTTTTTT,CASSFGALDTGELFF
TRBJ1-1,TRBD1,medium-sized,TRBV3-1,14,TGTGCCAGCAGCCTCCGACAGGGTGGCACTGAAGCTTTCTTT,CASSLRQGGTEAFF
TRBJ2-7,TRBD1,many,TRBV15,14,TGTGCCACCAGCAGGGACAGGGTCTCCCACGAGCAGTACTTC,CATSRDRVSHEQYF
TRBJ2-7,.,many,TRBV28,11,TGTGCCAGCAGCCACAGGGTCGAGCAGTACTTC,CASSHRVEQYF
TRBJ2-1,.,.,TRBV6-1,16,TGTGCCAGCAGTGAAGGGTCCGGAGCGTCCTACAATGAGCAGTTCTTC,CASSEGSGASYNEQFF
TRBJ2-1,.,few,TRBV27,13,TGTGCCAGCAGTTTGCGGTCACACAATGAGCAGTTCTTC,CASSLRSHNEQFF
TRBJ1-1,.,few,TRBV5-1,14,TGCGCCAGCAGCTTACTTACAGAGAACACTGAAGCTTTCTTT,CASSLLTENTEAFF
TRBJ2-5,TRBD1,many,TRBV7-2,15,TGTGCCAGCAGACCACCGGGACAGGGGAGAGAGACCCAGTACTTC,CASRPPGQGRETQYF
TRBJ2-3,.,many,TRBV6-6,18,TGTGCCAGCAGTTCGAATCCGGGACACCAAACCCGCGCAGATACGCAGTATTTT,CASSSNPGHQTRADTQYF
TRBJ2-5,TRBD1,few,TRBV20-1,13,TGCAGCACACAGGGGGCGAACTCCGAGACCCAGTACTTC,CSTQGANSETQYF
TRBJ2-3,.,.,TRBV7-2,13,TGTGTCAGCAGCAGAGGGAAGACAGATACGCAGTATTTT,CVSSRGKTDTQYF
TRBJ2-5,TRBD2,many,TRBV20-1,13,TGCAGTGCGACCGGGACTAGCGCAGAGACCCAGTACTTC,CSATGTSAETQYF
TRBJ2-2,TRBD2,many,TRBV4-3,17,TGCGCCAGCGGGGGACTAGCGGGGTCCGCGAACACCGGGGAGCTGTTTTTT,CASGGLAGSANTGELFF
TRBJ1-5,.,many,TRBV19,14,TGTGCCAGTAGTCGAACCGGACAGACTCAGCCCCAGCATTTT,CASSRTGQTQPQHF
TRBJ2-4,.,many,TRBV6-2/TRBV6-3,14,TGTGCCAGCACCCTGGACACTGCCAAAAACATTCAGTACTTC,CASTLDTAKNIQYF
TRBJ2-7,TRBD1,many,TRBV7-9,13,TGTGCCAGCAGCTTCGGGACAGCCTACGAGCAGTACTTC,CASSFGTAYEQYF
TRBJ1-1,.,few,TRBV18,14,TGTGCCAGCTCTCCGCCAAGCGGGGCAGATGAAGCTTTCTTT,CASSPPSGADEAFF
TRBJ1-2,TRBD1,many,TRBV20-1,13,TGCAGTGCTAGTTCGGGACAGGGGCGAGGCTACACCTTC,CSASSGQGRGYTF
TRBJ1-1,.,few,TRBV20-1,10,TGCAGTGCGGCTCAGGACGAAGCTTTCTTT,CSAAQDEAFF
TRBJ2-7,.,many,TRBV3-1,15,TGTGCCAGCAGCGAAGGACCGGGCCTAATCTACGAGCAGTACTTC,CASSEGPGLIYEQYF
TRBJ2-7,TRBD1,medium-sized,TRBV3-1,14,TGTGCCAGCAGCCAAGGGGGACAGGGCTACGAGCAGTACTTC,CASSQGGQGYEQYF
TRBJ2-7,TRBD1,many,TRBV20-1,13,TGCAGTGCTAGTCAGGACAGGGGATCCGAGCAGTACTTC,CSASQDRGSEQYF
TRBJ2-7,TRBD1,many,TRBV12-3/TRBV12-4,17,TGTGCCAGCAGTTTAGCTAGGGACAGGGGATTAGGTTACGAGCAGTACTTC,CASSLARDRGLGYEQYF
TRBJ2-7,TRBD1,many,TRBV4-3,15,TGCGCCAGCAGCCCGCACTCAGGGGGCTACGACGAGCAGTACTTC,CASSPHSGGYDEQYF
TRBJ1-5,.,many,TRBV6-1,13,TGTGCCAGTGGACAGAGGCAAGATCAGCCCCAGCATTTT,CASGQRQDQPQHF
TRBJ1-4,TRBD1,.,TRBV7-6,15,TGTGCCAGCAGCCGGGCTATCGGGACAGACGAAAAACTGTTTTTT,CASSRAIGTDEKLFF
TRBJ1-6,.,many,TRBV7-9,14,TGTGCCAGCAGCTTTTCGGGGTATAATTCACCCCTCCACTTT,CASSFSGYNSPLHF
TRBJ1-3,.,many,TRBV28,15,TGTGCCAGCAGTTTCCAGGGAGGCACTGGAAACACCATATATTTT,CASSFQGGTGNTIYF
TRBJ2-7,.,many,TRBV21-1,13,TGTGCCAGCAGCAAAGAAAAGGACTACGAGCAGTACTTC,CASSKEKDYEQYF
TRBJ2-3,.,many,TRBV2,14,TGTGCCAGCAGGGCTAGTACACGCACAGATACGCAGTATTTT,CASRASTRTDTQYF
TRBJ2-1,.,few,TRBV14,15,TGTGCCAGCAGCCGAGGCGGGATCATCTACAATGAGCAGTTCTTC,CASSRGGIIYNEQFF
TRBJ2-2,TRBD2,many,TRBV20-1,15,TGCAGTGCTCCCCCTAGCGGGATCAATACCGGGGAGCTGTTTTTT,CSAPPSGINTGELFF
TRBJ1-6,.,.,TRBV2,11,TGTGCCAGCAGGGGGAATTCACCCCTCCACTTT,CASRGNSPLHF
TRBJ1-2,.,many,TRBV10-3,14,TGTGCCATCAGTGAGGTCGAAGGGATAGCTGGCTACACCTTC,CAISEVEGIAGYTF
TRBJ1-6,TRBD1,many,TRBV5-4,15,TGTGCCAGCAGCTTGGGGGACAGGGGGCTATCACCCCTCCACTTT,CASSLGDRGLSPLHF
TRBJ1-2,TRBD1,.,TRBV7-2,13,TGTGCCAGCAGTCCTGACAGGGACTATGGCTACACCTTC,CASSPDRDYGYTF
TRBJ2-1,.,few,TRBV18,14,TGTGCCAGCTCACCACAGGGTTCTTGGAATGAGCAGTTCTTC,CASSPQGSWNEQFF